Ten or more counts support the clone carrying this T cell receptor (beta chain). What it binds is not known. Patients aged 18 to 65 had newly diagnosed hyperthyroidism of under 2 months' duration. Ahead of any ophthalmopathy symptoms, the blood sample was obtained at the first diagnosis of hyperthyroidism. It was RNA transcripts that yielded the amplified TCR beta CDR3 regions. HTBI primers were the set used in a first-round RT-PCR of the TCR CDR3. TCRdb re-analysed the multiplex PCR reads in MiXCR, keeping a single row per CDR3 protein. The sample has over 250,000 distinct CDR3 sequences; less than 30% are singletons. Trimming cost V 2 bases and J 5 bases, with 9 bases left between them. Germline CDR1 MNHNS, CDR2 SASEGT. The CDR3 is 13 residues long. This entry belongs to a study of T cells in Graves' hyperthyroidism and ophthalmopathy. Study-wide points: Most thyroid-expanded clonotypes above 0.001 were also found in blood.

This TCR derives from a man between 40 and 49 years old with Graves' hyperthyroidism that later progressed to Graves' ophthalmopathy. The sequencing sample was made of blood. The rearrangement uses TRBV6-1 and TRBJ2-5; a weak D match, TRBD1 (6 bases). The CDR3 DNA reads TGTGCCAGCAGTGAAATTCAGGGGGAGACCCAGTACTTC. This sequence encodes CASSEIQGETQYF.